Detailed here is one T cell receptor beta chain. The CDR3 is 16 amino acids. The J segment lost 1 base and the V segment lost 2 bases, leaving 6 bases of the junction unmatched. Per the germline V gene, CDR1 is SGHTA and CDR2 is FQGTGA. This study enrolled people aged about 18 to 100 from about two dozen US geographic areas. In the original processing: Reference gene primer amplification gave nucleated cell count estimates. Only in-frame clones appear in the TCRdb table, and some are missing; sequencing was by immunoSEQ multiplex PCR. The V and J calls and clone size are taken from that table; D and trimming were inferred from the DNA. In the table there are roughly 250,000 clones, about nine tenths of which are singletons. This sample was taken from a study of blood T cell repertoires in COVID-19.

The chain links TRBV7-3 to TRBJ2-3; 7 bases map to TRBD2. The sample was PBMCs or T cells enriched from blood (not recorded which). This sequence was found in a woman aged 40 to 50 with acute COVID-19. The CDR3 coding sequence is TGTGCCAGCAGCTTAGGACTAGTCGCCGGCACAGATACGCAGTATTTT. Translated: CASSLGLVAGTDTQYF.